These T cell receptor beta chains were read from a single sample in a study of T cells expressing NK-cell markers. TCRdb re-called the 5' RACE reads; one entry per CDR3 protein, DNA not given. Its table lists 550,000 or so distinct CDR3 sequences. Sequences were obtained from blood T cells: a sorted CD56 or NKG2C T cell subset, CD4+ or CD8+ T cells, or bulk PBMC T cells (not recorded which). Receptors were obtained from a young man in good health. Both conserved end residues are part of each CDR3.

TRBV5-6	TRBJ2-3	CASSPGILAPSTDTQYF
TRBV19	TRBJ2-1	CASSSLGAQQFF
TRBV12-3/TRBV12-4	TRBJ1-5	CASSTGYNQPQHF
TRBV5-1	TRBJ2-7	CASSRGVAAAIYEQYF
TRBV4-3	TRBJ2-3	CASSQSIGTDTQYF
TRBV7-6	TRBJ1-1	CASTDGGDTEAFF
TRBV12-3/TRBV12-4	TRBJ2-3	CASSLKQETDTQYF
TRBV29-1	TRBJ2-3	CSVIDGSTTDTQYF
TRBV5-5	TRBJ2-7	CASSLNFGQGAYEQYF
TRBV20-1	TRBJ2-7	CSASRTESPYEQYF
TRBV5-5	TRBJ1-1	CASSLALTMNTEAFF
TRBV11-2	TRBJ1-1	CASSLGNEVSAFF
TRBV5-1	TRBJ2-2	CASSFSLAGIPTGELFF
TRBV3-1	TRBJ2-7	CASSQDMTGEQYF
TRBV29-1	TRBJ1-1	CSVEEIGRGNTEAFF
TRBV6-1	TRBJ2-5	CASTTRTSVKETQYF
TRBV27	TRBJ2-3	CASSLYPGAGADTQYF
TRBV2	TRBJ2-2	CASSPGGQGGELFF
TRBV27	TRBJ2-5	CASSLRFLRAGETQYF
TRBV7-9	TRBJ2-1	CASSPVAIGYNEQFF
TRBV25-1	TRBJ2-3	CAVGGGQGTQYF
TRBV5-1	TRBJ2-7	CASSPTGNSYEQYF
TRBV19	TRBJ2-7	CASRGAVYYEQYF
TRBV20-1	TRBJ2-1	CSASRGQTHEQFF
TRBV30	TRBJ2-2	CAWRWGHSLNTGELFF
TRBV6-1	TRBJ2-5	CASSEQRSAEETQYF
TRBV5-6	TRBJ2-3	CASSLWQAIETDTQYF
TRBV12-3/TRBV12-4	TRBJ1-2	CASSLPDTSWTF
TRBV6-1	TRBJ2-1	CASSLGPSDVHEQFF
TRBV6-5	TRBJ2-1	CASSPGLAPGNEQFF
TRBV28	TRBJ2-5	CASSPGVKETQYF
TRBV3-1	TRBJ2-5	CASTLGLAGQETQYF
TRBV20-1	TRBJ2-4	CSARKTTGGEWYIQYF
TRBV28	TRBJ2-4	CASSSPRQGVRNIQYF
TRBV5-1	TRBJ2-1	CASSLGAGTGIAEQFF
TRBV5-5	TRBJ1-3	CASSLRVDGNTIYF